This T cell receptor (beta chain) was recovered during a study of Graves' ophthalmopathy and Graves' hyperthyroidism. Study-wide context: Before any treatment was given, at initial diagnosis, peripheral blood was collected.

This clonotype was counted once. No antigen is known for it. PBMCs had their origin in fresh peripheral blood (roughly 10 ml). Trimming removed 7 bases at V and 5 bases at J, with 14 bases between. The CDR3 is 13 residues long. The germline gives CDR1 MNHEY, CDR2 SVGEGT. Whole-study findings and limits: A model built from 13 signatures distinguished ophthalmopathy from stable hyperthyroidism with 87.88% sensitivity and about 84% specificity. Also, most clonotypes expanded in the thyroid above 0.001 frequency appeared in blood.

TCR beta CDR3 amplification used RNA transcripts. First-round RT-PCR used HTBI primers; second-round multiplex PCR followed. In TCRdb, the multiplex PCR reads were re-called with MiXCR into one record per CDR3 protein. Here the sample spans fewer than 250,000 distinct CDR3 sequences, around 28% being singletons. This clonotype was sampled from a man aged 50 to 60 with Graves' ophthalmopathy. The chain combines TRBV6-2 or TRBV6-3 with TRBJ2-5; possibly TRBD1 for D (6 bases). Input material: peripheral blood. The CDR3 region is CASKGSGAETQYF. The DNA of the CDR3 is TGTGCCAGCAAAGGTTCAGGGGCCGAGACCCAGTACTTC.